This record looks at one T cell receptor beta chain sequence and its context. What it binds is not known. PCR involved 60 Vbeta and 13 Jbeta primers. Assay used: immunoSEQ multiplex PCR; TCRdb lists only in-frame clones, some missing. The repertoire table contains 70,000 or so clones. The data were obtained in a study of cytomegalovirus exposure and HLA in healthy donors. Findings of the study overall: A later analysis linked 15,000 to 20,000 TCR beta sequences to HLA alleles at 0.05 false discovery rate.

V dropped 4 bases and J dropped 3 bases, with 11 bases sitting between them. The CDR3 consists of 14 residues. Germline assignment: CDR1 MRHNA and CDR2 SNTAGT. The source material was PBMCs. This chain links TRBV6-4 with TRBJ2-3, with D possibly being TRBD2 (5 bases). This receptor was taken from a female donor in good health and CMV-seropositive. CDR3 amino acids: CASSVGRETDTQYF. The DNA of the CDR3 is TGTGCCAGCAGTGTTGGCCGGGAAACAGATACGCAGTATTTT.